Each of the 10 T cell receptor beta chains below was sequenced from the same sample in a study of T cells in Graves' hyperthyroidism and ophthalmopathy. The source material, RNA transcripts, was used to amplify TCR beta CDR3 regions. The HTBI primer set served for first-round RT-PCR of the TCR CDR3. TCRdb re-called the multiplex PCR reads through MiXCR, storing one row per CDR3 protein. This sample carries some 500,000 distinct CDR3 sequences, roughly an eighth of them seen once, and the ten largest clones take less than 20%. The specimen was blood. The receptors shown here come from a young woman with Graves' hyperthyroidism.

The CDR3 DNA is TGTGCCAGCAGATCCGCGACAGGGACGGCTGAAGCTTTCTTT. Translating gives CASRSATGTAEAFF. The rearrangement links TRBV27 to TRBJ1-1; 7 nucleotides align to TRBD1. The CDR3 sequence is 14 residues long. The V and J ends lost 6 bases and 6 bases, in that order; junction bases with no gene match: 10. Germline V gives CDR1 MNHEY, CDR2 SMNVEV (reference sequence).

There are a few counts of this clonotype. This chain uses TRBV5-1 with TRBJ2-3, with 10 bases that match TRBD2. This CDR3 has 15 amino acids. The V and J ends lost 4 bases and 1 base, in that order; junction bases with no gene match: 3. Germline V gene lookup returns CDR1 SGHRS and CDR2 YFSETQ. The CDR3 nucleotides are TGCGCCAGCAGCAATCTAGCGGGAGGCACAGATACGCAGTATTTT. Amino acids: CASSNLAGGTDTQYF. Full variable domain (rest looked up from reference TRBV5-1 and TRBJ2-3): KAGVTQTPRYLIKTRGQQVTLSCSPISGHRSVSWYQQTPGQGLQFLFEYFSETQRNKGNFPGRFSGRQFSNSRSEMNVSTLELGDSALYLCASSNLAGGTDTQYFGPGTRLTVL.

This clonotype was observed many times. The chain employs TRBV25-1 and TRBJ1-6; 8 nucleotides match TRBD1. Germline CDR1 MGHDK, CDR2 SYGVNS. The length of the CDR3 is 14 residues. Trimming removed 4 bases from V and 5 bases from J; junction bases left unmatched: 1. The CDR3 here is CASSAGQDNSPLHF. CDR3 in DNA: TGTGCCAGCAGTGCGGGACAGGATAATTCACCCCTCCACTTT.

This clonotype was seen more than once but under ten times. The CDR3 sequence is CASSLAGQGEREQYF. CDR3 nucleotides: TGTGCCAGCAGCTTAGCGGGACAGGGGGAGAGGGAGCAGTACTTC. V gene TRBV7-9 combines with J gene TRBJ2-7, with 11 bases matching TRBD1. Germline trimming cut 0 bases from V and 7 bases from J; bases unmatched to any gene: 5. The germline CDR1 and CDR2 sequences are SEHNR and FQNEAQ (reference sequence). This CDR3 region has 15 residues.

In its sample, this clonotype was seen a few times. The chain is built from TRBV5-8 and TRBJ2-7, with a tentative D call TRBD1 (5 bases). V gave up 4 bases and J gave up 4 bases, with 12 bases separating them. Germline values: CDR1 SGHTS, CDR2 YDEGEE. CDR3 length equals 13 residues. As DNA, the CDR3 is TGTGCCAGCAGCCCAACCCCAGGGTACGAGCAGTACTTC. This gives the protein CASSPTPGYEQYF.

This clonotype was seen many times. The chain employs TRBV2 and TRBJ2-7, with D maybe TRBD2 (5 bases). The CDR3 is 14 residues long. Germline CDR1 and CDR2: SNHLY and FYNNEI. The V end was cut by 3 bases, the J end by 2 bases, with 11 bases between. The CDR3 sequence is CASSEIAFTYEQYV. DNA for the CDR3: TGTGCCAGCAGTGAGATAGCGTTTACCTACGAGCAGTACGTC.

This clonotype was picked up many times. The chain recombines TRBV10-3 with TRBJ2-6; unclear D gene. Germline loops: CDR1 ENHRY, CDR2 SYGVKD. The CDR3 length is 13 residues. The germline V and J ends were trimmed by 8 bases and 1 base, with 6 bases remaining between them. CDR3 residues: CAICRSGANVLTF. The CDR3 DNA reads TGTGCCATCTGCCGATCTGGGGCCAACGTCCTGACTTTC.

This clonotype was found many times. The genes are TRBV27 and TRBJ2-5; either TRBD1 or TRBD2 may supply D (5 bases each). V was shortened by 3 bases and J by 5 bases, with 19 bases between the two germline ends. The CDR3 sequence is 16 residues long. The germline gives CDR1 MNHEY, CDR2 SMNVEV (reference sequence). The CDR3 DNA is TGTGCCAGCAGTTTCGTGGTCGGCAGGGAGTCTGAGACCCAGTACTTC. The encoded protein is CASSFVVGRESETQYF.

This clonotype has ten or more counts. The gene calls are TRBV6-4 and TRBJ2-1, with 12 bases fitting TRBD2. The CDR3 length is 15 residues. Germline values: CDR1 MRHNA, CDR2 SNTAGT. J was trimmed by 7 bases and V by 5 bases; bases with no gene match: 6. DNA for the CDR3: TGTGCCAGCAGTCGACTAGCGGGAGAGAAGAATGAGCAGTTCTTC. Its protein is CASSRLAGEKNEQFF.

This clonotype was counted at least ten times. The V call is TRBV10-3, the J call TRBJ1-2, with D hard to call. This CDR3 has 11 residues. The germline V and J ends were trimmed by 8 bases and 4 bases, with 8 bases remaining between them. CDR1 and CDR2 from the germline V gene are ENHRY and SYGVKD. In DNA, the CDR3 is TGTGCCATCCGAGCATCCTATGGCTACACCTTC. Translated: CAIRASYGYTF.